The clone carrying this T cell receptor beta chain was recorded once. Its antigen is currently unknown. The entry originates in a study of T cell responses to AZD1222 COVID-19 vaccine. General study results and limits: After the peak T cell response, and only then, were repertoires sampled. Just a handful of people given AZD1222 tested seropositive at baseline. Targets within unmutated variant regions were reportedly found for nearly half of spike-specific TCRs.

The repertoire was sequenced with immunoSEQ multiplex PCR; TCRdb's copy has only in-frame clones and lacks some. In the table there are about 160,000 clones, approximately 90% of which are singletons. Germline V gene sequence: CDR1 SGDLS, CDR2 YYNGEE. The CDR3 runs to 15 residues. V lost 0 bases and J lost 1, with 10 bases in between. The TCR sequence derives from an adult who received the AZD1222 COVID-19 vaccine. The chain carries TRBV9 and TRBJ1-1; D remains ambiguous. This specimen was peripheral blood, taken 28 days after the second AZD1222 dose. As DNA, the CDR3 is TGTGCCAGCAGCGTAGACTGGGGAAGGAACACTGAAGCTTTCTTT. Protein: CASSVDWGRNTEAFF.